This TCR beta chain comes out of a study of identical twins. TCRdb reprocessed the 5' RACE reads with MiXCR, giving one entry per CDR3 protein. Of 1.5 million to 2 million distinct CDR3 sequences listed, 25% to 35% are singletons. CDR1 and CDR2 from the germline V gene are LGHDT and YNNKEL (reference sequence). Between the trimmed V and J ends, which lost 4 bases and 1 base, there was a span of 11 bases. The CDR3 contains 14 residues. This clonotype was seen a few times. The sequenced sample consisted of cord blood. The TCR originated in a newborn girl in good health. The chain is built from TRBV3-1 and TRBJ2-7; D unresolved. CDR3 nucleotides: TGTGCCAGCAGCCGCGCGGTGGGTTCCTACGAGCAGTACTTC. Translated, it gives CASSRAVGSYEQYF.